This TCR beta chain was retrieved from a study of blood T cell repertoires in COVID-19. Study-level information: Specimens from acute and convalescent COVID-19 originated in the United States, Italy and Spain. PBMCs, B-cell-depleted T cells, or T cells provided the cDNA or gDNA that made up the material.

The CDR3 is 14 residues long. The ends lost 4 bases at V and 3 bases at J; junction bases unmatched: 2. The V gene's germline CDR1 is SGHTA and CDR2 FQGNSA. Methods used by the authors: Amplification of reference gene primers was used by the study to estimate nucleated cell counts. Sequenced by immunoSEQ multiplex PCR; TCRdb stores in-frame clones only, minus some. D and trimming were read from the DNA, whereas the V and J calls and clone size are those reported in that table. The sample includes roughly 150,000 clones, 83% of them seen just once. Regarding this clone: Other DNA sequences of this sample code for an identical CDR3.

This TCR came from a woman of 80 years or more with acute or convalescent COVID-19. Sequencing used peripheral blood. The chain links TRBV7-2 to TRBJ2-2; 7 bases line up with TRBD1. This CDR3 reads CASSWDSYTGELFF. The CDR3 DNA sequence: TGTGCCAGCAGCTGGGACAGTTACACCGGGGAGCTGTTTTTT. The variable domain in full, completed from reference TRBV7-2 and TRBJ2-2, reads GAGVSQSPSNKVTEKGKDVELRCDPISGHTALYWYRQSLGQGLEFLIYFQGNSAPDKSGLPSDRFSAERTGGSVSTLTIQRTQQEDSAVYLCASSWDSYTGELFFGEGSRLTVL.